This TCR beta chain was obtained from a study of blood T cell repertoires in COVID-19. Overall study context: Samples representing acute and convalescent COVID-19 were sourced from the United States, Italy and Spain. PBMCs, B-cell-depleted T cells, or T cells were the source of the cDNA or gDNA that made up the material.

Trimming pared 4 bases from V and 4 bases from J, leaving 11 bases between. This CDR3 has 13 residues. Source study methods: How many nucleated cells were present was estimated from reference gene primer amplification. TCRdb's copy holds only in-frame clones and misses some; the assay was immunoSEQ multiplex PCR. For V, J and clone size, that table is used; D and trimming come from the DNA. The sample has 95,000 to 150,000 clones; roughly 89% are singletons. This clonotype originated in a man aged 40-49 years with acute or convalescent COVID-19. The chain joins TRBV5-3 to TRBJ1-1; D is undetermined. TRBV5-3 is assigned to the ORF class and has an uncertain function. Sequencing input: peripheral blood. CDR3 DNA: TGTGCCAGAAGCAGCGGAGGAGCCACTGAAGCTTTCTTT. It yields the protein CARSSGGATEAFF.